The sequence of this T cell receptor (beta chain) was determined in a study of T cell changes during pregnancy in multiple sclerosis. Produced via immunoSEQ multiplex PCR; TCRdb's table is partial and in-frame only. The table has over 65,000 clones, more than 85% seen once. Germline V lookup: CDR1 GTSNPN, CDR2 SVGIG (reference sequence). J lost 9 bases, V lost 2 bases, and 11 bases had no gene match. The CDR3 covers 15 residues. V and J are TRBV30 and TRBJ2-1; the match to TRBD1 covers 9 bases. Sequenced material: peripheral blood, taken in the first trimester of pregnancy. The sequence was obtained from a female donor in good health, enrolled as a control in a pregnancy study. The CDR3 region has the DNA TGTGCCTGGAGTCCACAGGGGGCCCCACCAAGTGAGCAGTTCTTC. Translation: CAWSPQGAPPSEQFF.